The 18 T cell receptor beta chains below all came from one sample that was sequenced in a study of T cell clones after liver transplantation. The table came from immunoSEQ multiplex PCR; TCRdb's copy has only in-frame clones and leaves some out. The table has about 58,000 clones, less than 85% seen once. The sequences come from CD4+ T cells from blood, collected at the approximately 15-month timepoint. These TCRs come from a human patient who received a liver transplant. Some T cells may arise from the graft donor.

The rearrangement uses TRBV27 and TRBJ1-1; 7 bases map to TRBD1. The CDR3 contains 14 residues. The junction had 4 bases not matched to a gene; V was cut back by 5 bases and J by 1 base. Germline V gene sequence: CDR1 MNHEY, CDR2 SMNVEV (reference sequence). The CDR3 DNA is TGTGCCAGCAGTGAATACAGGGGGAACACTGAAGCTTTCTTT. This encodes CASSEYRGNTEAFF.

This clone was picked up one time. Since a much larger clone is just one base distant, this may be a read error. This sequence joins TRBV11-2 and TRBJ2-3; D call uncertain. The CDR3 totals 12 residues. Per the germline V gene, CDR1 is SGHAT and CDR2 is FQNNGV. The germline V and J ends were trimmed by 4 bases and 2 bases, with 4 bases remaining between them. CDR3 residues: CASSYITDTQYF. CDR3 coding DNA: TGTGCCAGCAGCTACATCACAGATACGCAGTATTTT.

The chain couples TRBV5-1 to TRBJ1-2; D is undetermined. CDR3 length: 16 residues. CDR1 SGHRS and CDR2 YFSETQ come from the germline V gene. Trimming took off 4 bases at V and 4 bases at J, with 20 bases between the two ends. The CDR3 region is CASSRIIAGPAYGYTF. CDR3 nucleotides: TGCGCCAGCAGCCGAATAATTGCCGGGCCGGCCTATGGCTACACCTTC.

CDR3 loop: CASAGGITDTQYF. The CDR3 region has the DNA TGCGCCAGCGCCGGCGGAATCACAGATACGCAGTATTTT. This chain links TRBV5-1 with TRBJ2-3; D ambiguous. The CDR3 loop spans 13 amino acids. From germline, CDR1 is SGHRS and CDR2 YFSETQ. The germline V and J ends were trimmed by 7 bases and 2 bases, with 11 bases remaining between them.

This chain connects TRBV6-1 to TRBJ2-7; D might be TRBD1 (5 bases). With 5 bases removed from V and 4 bases from J, the gap between germline ends came to 18 bases. This CDR3 comprises 15 residues. The germline V gene encodes CDR1 MNHNS and CDR2 SASEGT. CDR3 residues: CASSSHPAQGYEQYF. The CDR3 bases are TGTGCCAGCAGTAGCCACCCGGCGCAGGGTTACGAGCAGTACTTC.

This clone was counted many times. The CDR3 here is CASSQDRNSGELFF. The CDR3 coding sequence is TGTGCCAGCAGCCAAGATCGCAACTCCGGGGAGCTGTTTTTT. The rearrangement joins TRBV4-2 to TRBJ2-2, with D unresolved. CDR3 length: 14 amino acids. Germline-derived CDR1 and CDR2 are LGHNA and YNFKEQ. V lost 0 bases and J 6 bases, leaving 8 bases between the germline ends.

The chain is built from TRBV6-5 and TRBJ2-5; unclear D gene. The V end lost 0 bases, the J end lost 0 bases, and 8 bases lay between the germline ends. The CDR3 length is 15 residues. Germline V gene lookup returns CDR1 MNHEY and CDR2 SVGAGI. CDR3 DNA sequence: TGTGCCAGCAGTTACTCTGGGCAGTACCAAGAGACCCAGTACTTC. Encoded protein: CASSYSGQYQETQYF.

The V and J genes are TRBV6-5 and TRBJ2-7; 9 bases fit TRBD1. The CDR3 totals 15 residues. Germline V lookup: CDR1 MNHEY, CDR2 SVGAGI. The trim removed 6 bases at V and 0 bases at J, leaving 6 bases unmatched. CDR3 nucleotide sequence: TGTGCCAGCAGGCGGGACAGGGAGAGCTCCTACGAGCAGTACTTC. It specifies CASRRDRESSYEQYF.

The chain recombines TRBV7-9 with TRBJ2-2, with D tentatively TRBD1 (5 bases). Germline V gives CDR1 SEHNR, CDR2 FQNEAQ (reference sequence). The CDR3 loop spans 15 amino acids. The V end was cut by 1 base, the J end by 6 bases, with 12 bases between. The CDR3 DNA sequence: TGTGCCAGCAGCTTAGTGCTAGGACAATCCGGGGAGCTGTTTTTT. This encodes CASSLVLGQSGELFF.

V usage is TRBV6-1 and J usage is TRBJ2-1, with 7 nucleotides matching TRBD2. There are 15 residues in the CDR3. Germline CDR1 MNHNS, CDR2 SASEGT. After removal of 5 bases from V and 6 bases from J, the junction contained 10 bases not matched to a gene. CDR3 region: CASSLASGMTNEQFF. CDR3 DNA sequence: TGTGCCAGCAGTCTTGCTAGCGGAATGACCAATGAGCAGTTCTTC.

The chain couples TRBV7-9 to TRBJ1-3; D not resolved. The CDR3 extends over 18 amino acids. Germline-derived CDR1 and CDR2 are SEHNR and FQNEAQ (reference sequence). The germline V and J ends were trimmed by 1 base and 0 bases, with 16 bases remaining between them. This CDR3 is CASSLGGSVIRSGNTIYF. CDR3 nucleotides: TGTGCCAGCAGCTTAGGAGGGTCCGTTATCCGCTCTGGAAACACCATATATTTT.

The chain carries TRBV2 and TRBJ2-3; D uncertain. In germline, CDR1 is SNHLY, CDR2 FYNNEI. Trimming stripped 3 bases from V and 1 base from J, with 17 bases between. CDR3 length equals 17 residues. CDR3 DNA: TGTGCCAGCAGTGATAGACCCTTAATCGTCGGCACAGATACGCAGTATTTT. It translates to CASSDRPLIVGTDTQYF. The full variable domain, in which reference TRBV2 and TRBJ2-3 provide the parts outside the CDR3, is EPEVTQTPSHQVTQMGQEVILRCVPISNHLYFYWYRQILGQKVEFLVSFYNNEISEKSEIFDDQFSVERPDGSNFTLKIRSTKLEDSAMYFCASSDRPLIVGTDTQYFGPGTRLTVL.

CDR3 bases: TGTGCCAGCAGCAAACTTCTACCGGACTCCAAAAGGGGCACGAACACTGAAGCTTTCTTT. This encodes CASSKLLPDSKRGTNTEAFF. The rearrangement joins TRBV2 to TRBJ1-1, with D perhaps TRBD1 (5 bases). Looked up from germline, CDR1 is SNHLY and CDR2 is FYNNEI. This CDR3 has 20 amino acids. V was cut by 6 bases and J by 1 base, with 30 bases left in between.

This chain joins TRBV18 and TRBJ2-5; 7 bases fit TRBD1. The V gene's germline CDR1 is KGHSH and CDR2 LQKENI. Losses at the gene ends were 4 bases for V and 2 bases for J; bases not matched to a gene: 1. The CDR3 spans 13 residues. CDR3 in amino acids: CASSLGQQETQYF. The CDR3 DNA follows: TGTGCCAGCTCACTGGGACAGCAAGAGACCCAGTACTTC.

The gene calls are TRBV6-1 and TRBJ1-1; 7 nucleotides agree with TRBD1. The germline V gene encodes CDR1 MNHNS and CDR2 SASEGT. CDR3 length: 13 residues. V was clipped by 5 bases and J by 3 bases; unmatched bases: 3. The CDR3 nucleotides are TGTGCCAGCAGTAGCAGGGGGGACACTGAAGCTTTCTTT. This encodes CASSSRGDTEAFF.

V is TRBV10-3 and J is TRBJ2-1, with 12 positions matching TRBD2. This CDR3 is built from 17 residues. Trimming removed 1 base from V and 5 bases from J; junction bases left unmatched: 6. Germline V gene data show CDR1 as ENHRY and CDR2 as SYGVKD. This CDR3 is CAISEYLGLAGNNEQFF. Here the CDR3 DNA reads TGTGCCATCAGTGAGTATCTCGGACTAGCGGGAAACAATGAGCAGTTCTTC.

The rearrangement uses TRBV4-3 and TRBJ2-2, with 12 bases aligning to TRBD2. The V segment lost 1 base and the J segment 7 bases; nucleotides outside the gene matches: 13. CDR3 length: 19 amino acids. The germline CDR1 and CDR2 sequences are LGHNA and YSLEER. CDR3 nucleotides: TGCGCCAGCAGCCAAGCCCTAGCGGGAGGGACGCTCCCTGGCGGGGAGCTGTTTTTT. Protein product: CASSQALAGGTLPGGELFF.

The chain links TRBV11-1 to TRBJ1-1, with 8 nucleotides matching TRBD1. With V trimmed by 5 bases and J by 1 base, 3 bases remained unmatched. Germline V gene data show CDR1 as SGHAT and CDR2 as FQDESV (reference sequence). This CDR3 contains 14 residues. This CDR3 reads CASSLDRGNTEAFF. The CDR3 region has the DNA TGTGCCAGCAGCCTAGACAGGGGGAACACTGAAGCTTTCTTT.